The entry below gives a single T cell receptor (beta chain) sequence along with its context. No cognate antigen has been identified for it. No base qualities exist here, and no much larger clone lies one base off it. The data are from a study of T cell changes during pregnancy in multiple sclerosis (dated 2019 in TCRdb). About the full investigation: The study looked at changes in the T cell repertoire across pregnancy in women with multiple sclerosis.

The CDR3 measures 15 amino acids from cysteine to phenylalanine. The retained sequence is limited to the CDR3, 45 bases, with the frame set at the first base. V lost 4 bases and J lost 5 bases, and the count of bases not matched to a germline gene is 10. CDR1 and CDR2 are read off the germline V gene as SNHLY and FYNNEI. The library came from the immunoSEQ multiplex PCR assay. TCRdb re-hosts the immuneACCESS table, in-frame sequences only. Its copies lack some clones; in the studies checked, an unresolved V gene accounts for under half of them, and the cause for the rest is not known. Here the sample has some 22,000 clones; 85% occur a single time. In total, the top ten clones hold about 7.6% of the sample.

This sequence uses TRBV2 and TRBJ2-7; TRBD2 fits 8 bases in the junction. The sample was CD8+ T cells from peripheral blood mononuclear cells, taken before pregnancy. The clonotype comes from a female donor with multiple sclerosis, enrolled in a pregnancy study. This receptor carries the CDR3 CASSVAGGGSDEQYF. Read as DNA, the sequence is TGTGCCAGCAGTGTGGCGGGAGGAGGGTCGGACGAGCAGTACTTC.